The T cell receptor beta chain described here comes from a study of OX40 agonist ivuxolimab in advanced cancers. At the level of the study: Ivuxolimab, an antibody acting as an agonist of OX40 (CD134), was used to treat patients. There were three patients with partial responses, one having hepatocellular carcinoma and two cutaneous melanoma.

As for this clone: The antigen remains unidentified.

Overall study findings and caveats: At 0.1 to 3.0 mg/kg, clonal expansion of CD4+ and CD8+ blood T cells had occurred by week 6.

The length of the CDR3 is 13 residues. V gave up 0 bases and J gave up 4 bases, with 7 bases separating them. Germline-derived CDR1 and CDR2 are SGDLS and YYNGEE. It was autoimmune disease history or systemic immunosuppression that excluded patients. This table comes from immunoSEQ multiplex PCR, and its TCRdb copy is limited to in-frame clones, with some not included. The sample includes 82,000 or so clones, just under 95% of them seen just once. V and J are TRBV9 and TRBJ1-1; D is uncertain. The receptor comes from an adult with an advanced solid tumor such as melanoma, head and neck, liver or kidney cancer. This specimen consisted of CD4+ or CD8+ T cells sorted from blood, obtained in a trial of the OX40 agonist ivuxolimab. DNA of the CDR3: TGTGCCAGCAGCGTAGTAGGGAGCACTGAAGCTTTCTTT. Protein: CASSVVGSTEAFF.